Sequencing of this T cell receptor (beta chain) was carried out in a study of blood T cell repertoires in COVID-19. Using immunoSEQ multiplex PCR, the repertoire was profiled, and TCRdb retains in-frame clones only, with some absent. The profile covers around 70,000 clones, with approximately 90% appearing a single time and about 5% taken by the ten largest. The CDR3 covers 15 residues. Per the germline V gene, CDR1 is SGHVS and CDR2 is FQNEAQ. V shed 3 bases and J 7 bases; nucleotides not matched to a gene: 5. The chain carries TRBV7-8 and TRBJ1-5; 11 nucleotides agree with TRBD1. The clonotype originates from a woman in her sixties or seventies with active COVID-19. What was sequenced was peripheral blood. The CDR3 sequence is CASSLGQGGRQPQHF. CDR3 bases: TGTGCCAGCAGCTTGGGACAGGGGGGAAGGCAGCCCCAGCATTTT. Full variable domain (outside the CDR3, taken from reference TRBV7-8 and TRBJ1-5): GAGVSQSPRYKVAKRGQDVALRCDPISGHVSLFWYQQALGQGPEFLTYFQNEAQLDKSGLPSDRFFAERPEGSVSTLKIQRTQQEDSAVYLCASSLGQGGRQPQHFGDGTRLSIL.